This entry concerns a single TCR beta chain. The target of this receptor is not known. Base-call qualities are not available, and no considerably larger clone is one nucleotide away. At the junction V is shortened by 5 bases and J by 6 bases; bases outside the gene matches: 7. From the cysteine through the phenylalanine, the CDR3 covers 15 amino acids. The read is trimmed to its CDR3 DNA, 45 bases read in frame from base 1. From a lookup of the germline V gene (reference sequence), CDR1 and CDR2 are LNHDA and SQIVND. Collaborating institutions collected whole blood in K2EDTA tubes following their own protocols. Collaborator samples were shipped for TCRbeta analysis as frozen whole blood, isolated PBMCs, or DNA extracted from either sample type. The immunoSEQ Assay, a bias-controlled multiplex PCR, was used to amplify TCRbeta CDR3 regions from genomic DNA. On the study's bioinformatics: Nucleated cell counts per sample were estimated from amplification of reference gene primers within the assay. To quantify the absolute abundance of each unique TCRbeta CDR3 rearrangement, sequence reads were collapsed and filtered. For each sample, productive Simpson clonality was calculated as the square root of Simpson's diversity index over productive rearrangements. This is the immuneACCESS table as TCRdb keeps it, with only in-frame sequences that have V and J called. A part of the clones is gone; compared with another copy, unresolved V genes explain less than half, and the rest is unexplained. D and trimming were read from the DNA, whereas the V and J calls and clone size are those reported in that table. This sample is represented by approximately 46,000 clones; approximately 70% of them were singletons. The top ten clonotypes cover approximately 62% of the sample.

This entry comes from a study of blood T cell repertoires in COVID-19 (dated by TCRdb to 2020 to 2022). The study in broad terms: Collaborator samples came from the United States, Italy and Spain and covered acute and convalescent phases of COVID-19. Samples came from the ongoing ImmuneRACE study (first 160 participants) plus 1,254 subjects from 6 global collaborators. The prospective study material was composed of cDNA or gDNA derived from T cells, B-cell-depleted T cells, or PBMCs. A freely available public database, intended as a resource for researchers studying the immune response to SARS-CoV-2, is where the repertoires were released. A de-identified subject ID, COVID-19 status, age in years and sex were almost always included in the sample metadata. HLA class I and class II types, where available, came from metadata supplied by the sample provider rather than from assay-based typing. The dataset comprised deeply sampled blood TCRbeta repertoires from subjects exposed to, actively infected with, or recovered from COVID-19.

What the authors observed across the whole study: Clinical and demographic metadata were provided uncurated, with the amount varying by source and participant.

This chain is built from TRBV19 and TRBJ1-5, with TRBD1 identical over 10 junction bases. The origin of this receptor is a man older than 75 with acute or convalescent COVID-19. What was sequenced was peripheral blood. The encoded CDR3 is CASSSRQGAGQPQHF. At the DNA level, the sequence is TGTGCCAGTAGTTCCCGACAGGGGGCCGGTCAGCCCCAGCATTTT.